The rows below give T cell receptor beta chains drawn from one sample of a study of blood T cell repertoires in COVID-19. The assay was immunoSEQ multiplex PCR, and TCRdb's table has in-frame clones only and misses some. The sample has tens of thousands of clones, 83% seen once. The sequenced material came from peripheral blood. The source is a man in his fifties with acute or convalescent COVID-19. Both conserved end residues are part of each CDR3. Each record gives: V gene, J gene, clone size, D gene, CDR3 protein, CDR3 DNA. D genes are given only for firm matches. For some rows the clone size is stated as once, few or many, or as a class when expanded; others skip it.

>TRBV11-2|TRBJ2-3|.|.
CASSLDWGVADTQYF
TGTGCCAGCAGCTTAGATTGGGGGGTCGCAGATACGCAGTATTTT
>TRBV6-5|TRBJ2-7|.|TRBD2
CASSIGLAGEDEQYF
TGTGCCAGCAGTATCGGACTAGCGGGAGAAGACGAGCAGTACTTC
>TRBV2|TRBJ2-2|.|TRBD2
CASSIGLAGTSGELFF
TGTGCCAGCAGTATTGGACTAGCTGGAACGAGCGGGGAGCTGTTTTTT
>TRBV6-1|TRBJ1-1|once|TRBD1
CASSEPRDSNTEAFF
TGTGCCAGCAGTGAACCGCGGGACAGTAACACTGAAGCTTTCTTT
>TRBV3-1/TRBV3-2|TRBJ2-7|.|TRBD2
CASSQEGFGLAYEQYF
TGTGCCAGCAGCCAAGAAGGGTTCGGACTAGCTTACGAGCAGTACTTC
>TRBV3-1/TRBV3-2|TRBJ2-7|.|.
CASSQDSLGGGFNEQYF
TGTGCCAGCAGCCAAGATAGTCTTGGAGGGGGCTTCAACGAGCAGTACTTC
>TRBV5-4|TRBJ2-2|few|.
CASSLGGSNLGELFF
TGTGCCAGCAGCTTGGGCGGATCTAACCTCGGGGAGCTGTTTTTT
>TRBV4-1|TRBJ1-2|few|TRBD1
CASSQVRNTGTGERGYGYTF
TGCGCCAGCAGCCAAGTAAGAAACACCGGGACAGGGGAGAGGGGCTATGGCTACACCTTC
>TRBV27|TRBJ1-1|.|.
CASSKRENTEAFF
TGTGCCAGCAGTAAGAGGGAGAACACTGAAGCTTTCTTT
>TRBV19|TRBJ1-6|.|TRBD1
CASSPQPHRGTLHF
TGTGCCAGTAGTCCCCAACCCCACAGGGGTACCCTCCACTTT
>TRBV27|TRBJ2-7|.|TRBD1
CASKTGYPPSYEQYF
TGTGCCAGCAAGACAGGGTACCCCCCCTCCTACGAGCAGTACTTC
>TRBV28|TRBJ2-7|.|TRBD1
CASSLGQGRNREQYF
TGTGCCAGCAGTCTCGGACAGGGGCGGAATCGCGAGCAGTACTTC
>TRBV7-9|TRBJ1-5|.|TRBD1
CASSPADRGLGKPQHF
TGTGCCAGCAGCCCAGCCGACAGGGGCCTGGGAAAGCCCCAGCATTTT
>TRBV6-6|TRBJ1-4|.|TRBD1
CASSAPGGTNEKLFF
TGTGCCAGCAGTGCCCCAGGGGGAACCAATGAAAAACTGTTTTTT
>TRBV24-1|TRBJ2-7|.|TRBD2
CATSDNSSGRIFYEQYF
TGTGCCACCAGTGACAACTCTAGCGGGAGAATCTTCTACGAGCAGTACTTC
>TRBV6-5|TRBJ1-4|few|.
CASQRQVNEKLFF
TGTGCCAGCCAGCGGCAAGTTAATGAAAAACTGTTTTTT
>TRBV7-3|TRBJ2-7|few|TRBD2
CASSRERGYEQYF
TGTGCCAGCAGCCGCGAGCGGGGCTACGAGCAGTACTTC
>TRBV5-4|TRBJ2-3|.|TRBD1
CASGKRGHRTDTQYF
TGTGCCAGCGGAAAAAGGGGGCATCGAACAGATACGCAGTATTTT
>TRBV21-1|TRBJ2-7|.|.
CASSRDRALYEQYF
TGTGCCAGCAGCCGGGACAGGGCACTCTACGAGCAGTACTTC
>TRBV5-6|TRBJ2-3|.|TRBD2
CASSFLRAGGDTQYF
TGTGCCAGCAGCTTTCTGCGGGCGGGAGGGGATACGCAGTATTTT
>TRBV12-3/TRBV12-4|TRBJ2-7|.|.
CASTLAGSYEQYF
TGTGCCAGCACCCTAGCCGGGTCCTACGAGCAGTACTTC
>TRBV29-1|TRBJ1-1|few|.
CSVEKGLNTEAFF
TGCAGCGTTGAGAAGGGGCTGAACACTGAAGCTTTCTTT
>TRBV18|TRBJ1-5|few|TRBD1
CASSLQGWNQPQHF
TGTGCCAGCTCACTACAGGGGTGGAATCAGCCCCAGCATTTT
>TRBV11-3|TRBJ2-2|.|TRBD1
CASSLRTGGDGELFF
TGTGCCAGCAGCTTAAGGACAGGGGGAGACGGGGAGCTGTTTTTT
>TRBV3-1/TRBV3-2|TRBJ2-3|.|TRBD1
CASSQEGGYTQYF
TGTGCCAGCAGCCAAGAAGGGGGCTATACGCAGTATTTT
>TRBV7-3|TRBJ2-2|.|TRBD2
CASSTSGVAGELFF
TGTGCCAGCAGCACCAGCGGGGTGGCCGGGGAGCTGTTTTTT
>TRBV9|TRBJ2-5|.|.
CASSVGSLQETQYF
TGTGCCAGCAGCGTAGGGAGCCTCCAAGAGACCCAGTACTTC
>TRBV7-9|TRBJ1-1|.|.
CASNFFVGEEAFF
TGTGCCAGCAATTTCTTCGTGGGAGAAGAAGCTTTCTTT
>TRBV7-7|TRBJ2-7|once|TRBD2
CASSPGLAGDEQYF
TGTGCTAGCAGCCCGGGACTAGCGGGAGACGAGCAGTACTTC
>TRBV2|TRBJ1-4|once|.
CASILEQEKLFF
TGTGCCAGCATCCTGGAACAGGAAAAACTGTTTTTT
>TRBV5-1|TRBJ2-7|.|TRBD2
CASSLGTSGVTEQYF
TGCGCCAGCAGCTTGGGGACTAGCGGGGTGACGGAGCAGTACTTC
>TRBV5-6|TRBJ1-2|.|TRBD1
CASSLVDRASSGYTF
TGTGCCAGCAGCCTAGTTGACAGGGCTTCATCAGGCTACACCTTC
>TRBV3-1/TRBV3-2|TRBJ2-5|.|.
CASSPPQETQYF
TGTGCCAGCAGCCCTCCCCAGGAGACCCAGTACTTC
>TRBV5-1|TRBJ2-5|.|TRBD1
CASSYQSGTGAETQYF
TGCGCCAGCAGTTATCAATCTGGGACAGGGGCGGAGACCCAGTACTTC
>TRBV2|TRBJ1-4|once|TRBD1
CASSSGQGFNEKLFF
TGTGCCAGCAGTTCGGGACAGGGCTTTAATGAAAAACTGTTTTTT
>TRBV27|TRBJ2-1|.|TRBD2
CASSLSLTSGYNEQFF
TGTGCCAGCAGTTTAAGTCTGACTAGCGGTTACAATGAGCAGTTCTTC
>TRBV6-5|TRBJ1-4|few|.
CASAGINEKLFF
TGTGCCAGCGCAGGGATTAATGAAAAACTGTTTTTT
>TRBV28|TRBJ2-7|few|.
CASTNYAYEQYF
TGTGCCAGCACCAACTACGCTTACGAGCAGTACTTC
>TRBV3-1/TRBV3-2|TRBJ2-7|.|.
CASSQGTNSYEQYF
TGTGCCAGCAGCCAAGGGACTAACTCCTACGAGCAGTACTTC
>TRBV7-9|TRBJ2-1|once|.
CASSLARGYQVWQFF
TGTGCCAGCAGCTTAGCGCGTGGGTATCAGGTGTGGCAGTTCTTC
>TRBV28|TRBJ1-6|.|TRBD1
CASSRGTGQNSPLHF
TGTGCCAGCAGCCGAGGGACAGGGCAGAATTCACCCCTCCACTTT
>TRBV7-9|TRBJ2-5|.|TRBD2
CASSFTSVGETQYF
TGTGCCAGCAGCTTCACTAGCGTAGGAGAGACCCAGTACTTC
>TRBV7-8|TRBJ2-1|.|TRBD2
CASSLSGRENEQFF
TGTGCCAGCAGCCTTAGCGGGAGGGAAAATGAGCAGTTCTTC
>TRBV10-2|TRBJ2-3|.|TRBD2
CASSETSESTDTQYF
TGCGCCAGCAGTGAAACTAGCGAGAGCACAGATACGCAGTATTTT
>TRBV5-1|TRBJ2-2|.|.
CASSLAGRTGELFF
TGCGCCAGCAGTTTGGCAGGCCGCACCGGGGAGCTGTTTTTT
>TRBV7-4|TRBJ1-1|.|.
CASSLDKARTEAFF
TGTGCCAGCAGCCTAGACAAAGCGAGGACTGAAGCTTTCTTT
>TRBV28|TRBJ2-2|.|TRBD2
CASSLWKLAGGPGELFF
TGTGCCAGCAGTTTATGGAAACTAGCGGGAGGGCCCGGGGAGCTGTTTTTT
>TRBV7-2|TRBJ1-4|once|TRBD1
CASSWGQGRTNEKLFF
TGTGCCAGCAGCTGGGGACAGGGGAGAACTAATGAAAAACTGTTTTTT
>TRBV5-1|TRBJ1-6|.|.
CASSLVPGGNSPLHF
TGCGCCAGCAGCTTGGTTCCGGGAGGCAATTCACCCCTCCACTTT
>TRBV6-6|TRBJ1-1|.|TRBD1
CASSPGGTEAFF
TGTGCCAGCAGTCCAGGGGGCACTGAAGCTTTCTTT
>TRBV19|TRBJ2-2|.|TRBD2
CASSLTSGTGELFF
TGTGCCAGTAGTCTCACTAGCGGCACCGGGGAGCTGTTTTTT
>TRBV2|TRBJ1-6|.|TRBD1
CASRDEGASYNSPLHF
TGTGCCAGCAGGGACGAGGGGGCCTCCTATAATTCACCCCTCCACTTT
>TRBV18|TRBJ2-5|.|TRBD2
CASSPRLAEQETQYF
TGTGCCAGCTCACCACGACTAGCCGAACAAGAGACCCAGTACTTC
>TRBV12-3/TRBV12-4|TRBJ1-2|.|.
CASSRRGLGYTF
TGTGCCAGCAGCCGCCGCGGTTTAGGCTACACCTTC
>TRBV9|TRBJ2-1|.|.
CASSVGLDAYNEQFF
TGTGCCAGCAGCGTAGGACTAGACGCCTACAATGAGCAGTTCTTC
>TRBV6-1|TRBJ2-1|.|.
CASSEGGQGEQFF
TGTGCCAGCAGTGAAGGGGGGCAAGGTGAGCAGTTCTTC
>TRBV28|TRBJ2-5|.|TRBD2
CASSLGGGRNIETQYF
TGTGCCAGCAGTTTAGGGGGCGGGAGGAACATTGAGACCCAGTACTTC